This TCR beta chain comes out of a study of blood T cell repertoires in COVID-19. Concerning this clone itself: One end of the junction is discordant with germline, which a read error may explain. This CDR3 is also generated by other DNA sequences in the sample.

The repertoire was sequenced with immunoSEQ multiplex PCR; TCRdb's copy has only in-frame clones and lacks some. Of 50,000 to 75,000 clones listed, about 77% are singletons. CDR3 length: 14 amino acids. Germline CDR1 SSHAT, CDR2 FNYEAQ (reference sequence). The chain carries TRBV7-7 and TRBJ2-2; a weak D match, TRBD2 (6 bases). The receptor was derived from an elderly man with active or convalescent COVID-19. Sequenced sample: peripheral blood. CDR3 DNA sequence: TGTGCTAGCAGCTTGGGGGGTAACACCGGGGAGCTGTTTTTT. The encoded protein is CASSLGGNTGELFF.